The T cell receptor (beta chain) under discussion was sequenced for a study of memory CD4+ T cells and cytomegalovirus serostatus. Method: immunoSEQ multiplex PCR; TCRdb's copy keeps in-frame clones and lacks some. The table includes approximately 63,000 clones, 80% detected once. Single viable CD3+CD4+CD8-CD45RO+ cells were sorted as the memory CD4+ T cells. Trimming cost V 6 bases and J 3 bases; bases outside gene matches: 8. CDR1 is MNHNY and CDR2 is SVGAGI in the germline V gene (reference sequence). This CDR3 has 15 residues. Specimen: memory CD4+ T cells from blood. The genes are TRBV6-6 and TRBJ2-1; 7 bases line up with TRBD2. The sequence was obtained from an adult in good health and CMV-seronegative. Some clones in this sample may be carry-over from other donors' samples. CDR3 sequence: CASRLGGRLYNEQFF. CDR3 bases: TGTGCCAGCAGACTCGGCGGGAGACTCTACAATGAGCAGTTCTTC.